This T cell receptor (beta chain) was identified during a study of regulatory T cells in long-lasting Graves disease. Specified time point: persistent/refractory GD, antithyroid drugs over 5 years with positive TRAb. From PBMCs, RNA was extracted and then used to make the TCR library. This clonotype was found many times. Relying on iRepertoire HTBI primers and Arm-PCR of CDR3 regions, the team built TCR beta libraries. TCRdb processed the multiplex PCR reads anew with MiXCR; each CDR3 protein has one entry. Here the sample spans 420,000 or so distinct CDR3 sequences, 23% being singletons. This TCR was recovered from a female donor with Graves disease. This material consisted of peripheral blood mononuclear cells (PBMCs), taken when the disease was refractory, from a patient treated with antithyroid drugs.

CDR3 nucleotide sequence: TGTGCCACCAGTGAAGCCGGGACAGGGCTGTATGGCTACACCTTC. Translation gives CATSEAGTGLYGYTF. This chain uses TRBV24-1 with TRBJ1-2; 9 bases line up with TRBD1. V lost 4 bases and J lost 5; bases outside the gene matches: 7. Looked up from germline, CDR1 is KGHDR and CDR2 is SFDVKD. The CDR3 extends over 15 amino acids.